The 6 T cell receptor beta chains below all came from one sample that was sequenced in a study of T cell changes during pregnancy in multiple sclerosis. Profiling relied on immunoSEQ multiplex PCR, and the TCRdb table lists in-frame clones only, not all of them. Among more than 15,000 clones listed, around 89% were seen once. Source: CD4+ T cells from peripheral blood mononuclear cells, taken in the first trimester of pregnancy. Source of these receptors: a female donor in good health, enrolled as a control in a pregnancy study.

This sequence joins TRBV15 and TRBJ2-5, with D possibly TRBD2 on 6 matching bases. Germline values: CDR1 LNHNV, CDR2 YYDKDF (reference sequence). V was trimmed by 2 bases and J by 1 base, leaving 8 bases between them. CDR3 size: 14 residues. The CDR3 region is CATSRRGTQETQYF. Written as DNA, the CDR3 is TGTGCCACCAGCAGACGGGGGACCCAAGAGACCCAGTACTTC.

The chain links TRBV19 to TRBJ2-1; 8 bases agree with TRBD2. Trimming removed 1 base from V and 7 bases from J; junction bases left unmatched: 12. The CDR3 is made up of 17 amino acids. Germline CDR1 and CDR2: LNHDA and SQIVND (reference sequence). CDR3 residues: CASSIAPNSGTRNEQFF. In nucleotides, the CDR3 is TGTGCCAGTAGTATAGCTCCTAATAGCGGGACGAGAAATGAGCAGTTCTTC.

The gene calls are TRBV19 and TRBJ1-3; 8 bases agree with TRBD1. In germline, CDR1 is LNHDA, CDR2 SQIVND (reference sequence). This CDR3 spans 14 amino acids. V dropped 6 bases and J dropped 3; count of bases not matched to a gene: 4. Here the CDR3 reads CASSDRGGGNTIYF. The CDR3 nucleotides are TGTGCCAGTAGCGACAGGGGTGGTGGAAACACCATATATTTT.

This clone was seen once. The chain is built from TRBV14 and TRBJ1-2; possible D gene TRBD1, 5 bases. The CDR3 is 14 amino acids. Germline loops: CDR1 SGHDN, CDR2 FVKESK. Between the trimmed V and J ends, which lost 4 bases and 6 bases, there was a span of 15 bases. This CDR3 is CASSPGRQGHGYTF. The CDR3 nucleotides read TGTGCCAGCAGCCCAGGTCGCCAGGGTCATGGCTACACCTTC.

The J gene is TRBJ2-3, the V gene TRBV9, with D tentatively TRBD1 (6 bases). The germline V gene has CDR1 SGDLS and CDR2 YYNGEE. Trimming took off 3 bases at V and 6 bases at J, with 17 bases between the two ends. This CDR3 is built from 15 residues. This CDR3 reads CASSATGTGRDTQYF. For the CDR3, the DNA is TGTGCCAGCAGCGCGACAGGTACTGGTAGGGATACGCAGTATTTT.

The CDR3 spells CASSELEREFADTQYF. The CDR3 nucleotides are TGTGCCAGCAGTGAACTGGAGCGGGAGTTCGCAGATACGCAGTATTTT. The chain links TRBV6-1 to TRBJ2-3; 8 nucleotides line up with TRBD2. The CDR3 totals 16 residues. V lost 2 bases and J lost 4; bases outside the gene matches: 8. Germline assignment: CDR1 MNHNS and CDR2 SASEGT.